The 10 T cell receptor beta chains presented below share a single source sample, sequenced in a study of T cell changes during pregnancy in multiple sclerosis. Produced via immunoSEQ multiplex PCR; TCRdb's table is partial and in-frame only. The sample has around 61,000 clones, around 90% seen once; the top ten hold roughly 1.4%. The sequencing here drew on peripheral blood, taken in the third trimester of pregnancy. These receptors all come from a female donor in good health, enrolled as a control in a pregnancy study.

The genes are TRBV5-1 and TRBJ2-1, with TRBD2 matching over 13 bases. V was pared by 4 bases and J by 15 bases, with 10 bases of the junction left unmatched. Germline V gene data show CDR1 as SGHRS and CDR2 as YFSETQ. The CDR3 is 14 amino acids. CDR3 residues: CASSDGTSGDNPFF. CDR3 coding DNA: TGCGCCAGCAGCGACGGGACTAGCGGGGACAATCCGTTCTTC. The whole variable domain, filled in from reference TRBV5-1 and TRBJ2-1, reads KAGVTQTPRYLIKTRGQQVTLSCSPISGHRSVSWYQQTPGQGLQFLFEYFSETQRNKGNFPGRFSGRQFSNSRSEMNVSTLELGDSALYLCASSDGTSGDNPFFGPGTRLTVL.

The genes are TRBV7-2 and TRBJ1-1, with a possible D match to TRBD1 (6 bases). The V and J ends lost 4 bases and 0 bases respectively, with 9 bases between them. From germline, CDR1 is SGHTA and CDR2 FQGNSA. The CDR3 loop spans 14 amino acids. Here the CDR3 reads CASSYGGLNTEAFF. In DNA form, the CDR3 reads TGTGCCAGCAGCTACGGGGGGCTGAACACTGAAGCTTTCTTT.

This clone was seen only once. The rearrangement joins TRBV4-3 to TRBJ2-1; TRBD2 aligns across 13 bases. J was trimmed by 0 bases and V by 4 bases; bases with no gene match: 6. In germline, CDR1 is LGHNA, CDR2 YSLEER. CDR3 size: 18 residues. The CDR3 reads CASSRGLAGDTSYNEQFF. The CDR3 region has the DNA TGCGCCAGCAGCCGTGGACTAGCGGGGGATACCTCCTACAATGAGCAGTTCTTC.

CDR3 coding DNA: TGTGCCAGCAGTTTTGTAGATTCTAATTCACCCCTCCACTTT. This sequence encodes CASSFVDSNSPLHF. J is TRBJ1-6 and V is TRBV28; D call uncertain. The CDR3 extends over 14 amino acids. Germline V gene lookup returns CDR1 MDHEN and CDR2 SYDVKM. V dropped 3 bases and J dropped 6 bases, with 9 bases sitting between them.

This sequence joins TRBV7-2 and TRBJ1-1; 8 bases line up with TRBD1. Looked up from germline, CDR1 is SGHTA and CDR2 is FQGNSA. The V and J ends lost 5 bases and 3 bases, in that order; junction bases with no gene match: 5. There are 14 residues in the CDR3. The CDR3 reads CASSLGQGHTEAFF. DNA for the CDR3: TGTGCCAGCAGCCTAGGACAGGGTCACACTGAAGCTTTCTTT.

The chain combines TRBV18 with TRBJ1-6; possibly TRBD1 for D (5 bases). Germline V CDR1 and CDR2: KGHSH, LQKENI. The CDR3 is 15 residues long. V was clipped by 6 bases and J by 7 bases, with 16 bases between them. For the CDR3, the DNA is TGTGCCAGCTCCCTTGGGGCAGGCGGAAATTCACCCCTCCACTTT. Translating it yields CASSLGAGGNSPLHF.

The chain recombines TRBV6-5 with TRBJ1-4; a possible D gene is TRBD1 (5 bases). This CDR3 contains 15 residues. V was trimmed by 0 bases and J by 10 bases, leaving 15 bases between them. Germline assignment: CDR1 MNHEY and CDR2 SVGAGI. CDR3 protein: CASSYSARGSGKLFF. CDR3 coding DNA: TGTGCCAGCAGTTACTCGGCTAGGGGTTCGGGAAAACTGTTTTTT.

The rearrangement uses TRBV28 and TRBJ1-2; the match to TRBD1 covers 10 bases. Per germline, CDR1 MDHEN and CDR2 SYDVKM. The CDR3 has 16 amino acids. V shed 4 bases and J 4 bases; nucleotides not matched to a gene: 9. The CDR3 is CASSSPPGQGFYGYTF. For the CDR3, the DNA is TGTGCCAGCAGTTCCCCCCCGGGACAGGGGTTCTATGGCTACACCTTC.

The V call is TRBV4-1, the J call TRBJ1-1; TRBD1 agrees at 8 bases. This CDR3 is built from 15 residues. The V segment lost 4 bases and the J segment 4 bases; nucleotides outside the gene matches: 8. Per germline, CDR1 MGHRA and CDR2 YSYEKL. The CDR3 spells CASSPRTGGSTEAFF. CDR3 bases: TGCGCCAGCAGCCCAAGAACAGGGGGTAGCACTGAAGCTTTCTTT.

The chain combines TRBV11-2 with TRBJ1-5, with D hard to call. With 5 bases removed from V and 0 bases from J, the gap between germline ends came to 8 bases. Germline assignment: CDR1 SGHAT and CDR2 FQNNGV. The CDR3 consists of 14 residues. CDR3 DNA sequence: TGTGCCAGCAGCCTTCGGGGTAGCAATCAGCCCCAGCATTTT. This translates into CASSLRGSNQPQHF.